Only one count was recorded for the clone carrying this T cell receptor (beta chain). CDR1 SGHTS and CDR2 YDEGEE come from the germline V gene. Losses at the gene ends were 9 bases for V and 0 bases for J; bases not matched to a gene: 10. CDR3 length equals 15 residues. This entry belongs to a study of blood T cell repertoires in COVID-19. As for the study in general: COVID-19 samples collected from the United States, Italy and Spain covered acute and convalescent phases.

Produced via immunoSEQ multiplex PCR; TCRdb's table is partial and in-frame only. The data contain some 130,000 clones, around 86% of them seen just once; the ten biggest clones take up 2% to 2.5%. This chain links TRBV5-8 with TRBJ2-5; 8 positions agree with TRBD2. The specimen was peripheral blood. The source of this sequence is a man in his forties or fifties with active COVID-19. CDR3 in amino acids: CATAGQRGYQETQYF. CDR3 DNA sequence: TGTGCCACCGCGGGGCAGCGGGGGTACCAAGAGACCCAGTACTTC. Combining the CDR3 with reference TRBV5-8 and TRBJ2-5 gives the whole variable domain EAGVTQSPTHLIKTRGQQATLRCSPISGHTSVYWYQQALGLGLQFLLWYDEGEERNRGNFPPRFSGRQFPNYSSELNVNALELEDSALYLCATAGQRGYQETQYFGPGTRLLVL.